The clone carrying this T cell receptor beta chain was seen at least ten times. The antigen is not known. The study excluded patients with other autoimmune diseases, uncontrolled infections, pregnancy or lactation. The CDR3 is 14 amino acids. Germline CDR1 and CDR2: LNHNV and YYDKDF (reference sequence). V shed 0 bases and J shed 0 bases, with 6 bases lying between them. These data are taken from a study of Graves' ophthalmopathy and Graves' hyperthyroidism. Whole-study results and caveats: The model's ophthalmopathy progression predictions had just under 71% sensitivity and 72.22% specificity. Sensitivity of roughly 88% and specificity of almost 83% were achieved when a 13-signature model separated ophthalmopathy from stable hyperthyroidism.

Investigators amplified TCR beta CDR3 regions from RNA transcripts. The workflow started with a first-round RT-PCR run with HTBI primers and then moved on to a second-round multiplex PCR. TCRdb fed the multiplex PCR reads into MiXCR, producing one record per CDR3 protein. Among 150,000 or so distinct CDR3 sequences listed, 37% were seen once. Sequenced sample: peripheral blood. The sequence was collected from a woman aged 40 to 50 with Graves' ophthalmopathy. The chain recombines TRBV15 with TRBJ2-7; no reliable D call. CDR3 in amino acids: CATSRDQTSYEQYF. CDR3 DNA sequence: TGTGCCACCAGCAGAGACCAGACCTCCTACGAGCAGTACTTC.